This T cell receptor beta chain was profiled in a study of lymphopenia after photon versus proton radiotherapy. This clone was detected a few times. Only in-frame clones appear in the TCRdb table, and some are missing; sequencing was by immunoSEQ multiplex PCR. The profile shows tens of thousands of clones, 85% of them singletons. The TCR sequence derives from a man aged 40-55 years with gastric cancer. Material: peripheral blood, obtained from a patient treated with photon-based radiotherapy.

The CDR3 is CASWGVYYEQYF. The DNA for the CDR3 is TGCGCCAGCTGGGGGGTTTACTACGAGCAGTACTTC. The V gene is TRBV5-1, the J gene TRBJ2-7; weak D call: TRBD2 (6 bases). V lost 7 bases, J lost 3 bases, and 11 bases lay in between. This CDR3 is built from 12 residues. Germline V CDR1 and CDR2: SGHRS, YFSETQ.